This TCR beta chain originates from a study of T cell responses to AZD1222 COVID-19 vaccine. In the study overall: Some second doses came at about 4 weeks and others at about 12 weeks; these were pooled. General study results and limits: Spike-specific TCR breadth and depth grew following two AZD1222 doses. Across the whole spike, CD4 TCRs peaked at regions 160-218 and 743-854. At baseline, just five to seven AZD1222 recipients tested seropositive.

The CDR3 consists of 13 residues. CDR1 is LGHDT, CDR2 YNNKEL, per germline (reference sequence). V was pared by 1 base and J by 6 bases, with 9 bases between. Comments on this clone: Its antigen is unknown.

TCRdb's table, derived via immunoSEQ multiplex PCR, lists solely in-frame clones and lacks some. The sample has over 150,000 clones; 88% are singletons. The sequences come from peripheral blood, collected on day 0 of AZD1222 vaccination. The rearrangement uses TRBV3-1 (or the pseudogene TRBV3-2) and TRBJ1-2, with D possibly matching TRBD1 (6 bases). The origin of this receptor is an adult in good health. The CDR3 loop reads CASSQAQGHGYTF. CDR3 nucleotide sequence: TGTGCCAGCAGCCAAGCACAGGGTCATGGCTACACCTTC.